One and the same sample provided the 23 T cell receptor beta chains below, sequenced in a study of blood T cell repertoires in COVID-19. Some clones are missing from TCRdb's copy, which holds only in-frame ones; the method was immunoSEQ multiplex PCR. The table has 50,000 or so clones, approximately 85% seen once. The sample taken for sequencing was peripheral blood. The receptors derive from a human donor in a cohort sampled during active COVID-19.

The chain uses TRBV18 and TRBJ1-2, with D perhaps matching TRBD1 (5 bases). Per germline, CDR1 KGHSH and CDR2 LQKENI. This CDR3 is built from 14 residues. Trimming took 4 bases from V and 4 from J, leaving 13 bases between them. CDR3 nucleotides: TGTGCCAGCTCACTTGGGACTGACTTCTATGGCTACACCTTC. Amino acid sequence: CASSLGTDFYGYTF.

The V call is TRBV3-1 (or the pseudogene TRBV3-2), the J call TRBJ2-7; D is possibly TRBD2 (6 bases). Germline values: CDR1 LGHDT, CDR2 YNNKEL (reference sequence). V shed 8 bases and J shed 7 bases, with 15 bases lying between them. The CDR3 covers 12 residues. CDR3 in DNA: TGTGCCAGCTCTTTTAGCGGTCTGGAGCAGTACTTC. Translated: CASSFSGLEQYF.

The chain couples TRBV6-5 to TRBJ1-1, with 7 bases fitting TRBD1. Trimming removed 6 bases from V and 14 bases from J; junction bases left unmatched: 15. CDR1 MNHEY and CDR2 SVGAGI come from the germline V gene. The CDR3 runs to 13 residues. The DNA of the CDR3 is TGTGCCAGCAGAGCGGGCCGACAGGGCCCGGTCTTCTTT. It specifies CASRAGRQGPVFF.

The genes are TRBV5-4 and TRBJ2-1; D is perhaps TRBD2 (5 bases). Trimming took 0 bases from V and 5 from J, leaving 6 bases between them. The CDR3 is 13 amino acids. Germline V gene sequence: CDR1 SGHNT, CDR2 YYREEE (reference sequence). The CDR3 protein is CASSLVGNNEQFF. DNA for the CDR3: TGTGCCAGCAGCTTGGTCGGGAACAATGAGCAGTTCTTC.

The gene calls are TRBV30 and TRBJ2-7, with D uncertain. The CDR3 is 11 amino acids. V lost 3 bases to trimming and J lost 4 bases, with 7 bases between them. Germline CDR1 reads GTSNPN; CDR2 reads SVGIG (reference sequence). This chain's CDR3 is CAWSYKYEQYF. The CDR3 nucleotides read TGTGCCTGGAGCTATAAATACGAGCAGTACTTC. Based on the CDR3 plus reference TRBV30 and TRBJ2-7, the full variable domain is SQTIHQWPATLVQPVGSPLSLECTVEGTSNPNLYWYRQAAGRGLQLLFYSVGIGQISSEVPQNLSASRPQDRQFILSSKKLLLSDSGFYLCAWSYKYEQYFGPGTRLTVT.

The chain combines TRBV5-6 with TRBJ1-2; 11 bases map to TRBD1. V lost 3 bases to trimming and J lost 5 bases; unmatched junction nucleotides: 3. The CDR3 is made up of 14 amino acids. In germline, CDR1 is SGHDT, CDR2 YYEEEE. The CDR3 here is CASSSGTGGYGYTF. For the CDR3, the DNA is TGTGCCAGCAGCTCAGGGACAGGGGGTTATGGCTACACCTTC.

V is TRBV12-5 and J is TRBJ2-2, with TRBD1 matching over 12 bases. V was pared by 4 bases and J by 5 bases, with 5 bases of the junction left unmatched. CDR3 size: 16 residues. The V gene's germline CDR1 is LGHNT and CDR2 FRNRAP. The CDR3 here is CASGSGQGARTGELFF. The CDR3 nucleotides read TGTGCTAGTGGTTCGGGACAGGGGGCGCGGACCGGGGAGCTGTTTTTT.

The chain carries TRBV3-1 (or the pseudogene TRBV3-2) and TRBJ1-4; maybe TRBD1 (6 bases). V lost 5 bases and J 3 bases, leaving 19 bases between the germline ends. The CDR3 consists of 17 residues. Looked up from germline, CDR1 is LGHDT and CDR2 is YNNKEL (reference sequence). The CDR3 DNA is TGTGCCAGCAGCGGCGACAGGTTTGCCGTGGCTAATGAAAAACTGTTTTTT. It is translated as CASSGDRFAVANEKLFF.

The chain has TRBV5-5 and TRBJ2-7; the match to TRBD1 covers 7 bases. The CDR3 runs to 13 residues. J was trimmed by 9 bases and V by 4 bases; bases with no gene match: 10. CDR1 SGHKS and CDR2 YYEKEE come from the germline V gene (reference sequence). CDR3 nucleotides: TGTGCCAGCAGCGCCGATCTTAGGGGGCGGCAGTACTTC. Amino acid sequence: CASSADLRGRQYF.

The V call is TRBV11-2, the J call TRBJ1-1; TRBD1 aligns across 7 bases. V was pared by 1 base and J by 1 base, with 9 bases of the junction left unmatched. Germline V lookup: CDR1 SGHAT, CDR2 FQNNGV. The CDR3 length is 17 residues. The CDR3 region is CASSLGQGGTTNTEAFF. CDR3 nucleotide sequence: TGTGCCAGCAGCTTAGGCCAGGGGGGAACAACGAACACTGAAGCTTTCTTT.

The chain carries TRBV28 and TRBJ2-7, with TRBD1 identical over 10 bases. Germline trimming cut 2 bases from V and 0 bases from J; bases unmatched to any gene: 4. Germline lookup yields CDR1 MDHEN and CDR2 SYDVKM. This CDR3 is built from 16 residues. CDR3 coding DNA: TGTGCCAGCAGTTTAGGGGGACAGGGGCCCTCCTACGAGCAGTACTTC. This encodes CASSLGGQGPSYEQYF.

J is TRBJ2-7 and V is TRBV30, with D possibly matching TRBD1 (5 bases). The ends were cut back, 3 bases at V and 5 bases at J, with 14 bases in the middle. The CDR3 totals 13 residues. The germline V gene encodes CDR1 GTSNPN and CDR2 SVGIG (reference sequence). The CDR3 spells CAWRSGQGDEQYF. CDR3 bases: TGTGCCTGGAGATCCGGGCAAGGGGACGAGCAGTACTTC.

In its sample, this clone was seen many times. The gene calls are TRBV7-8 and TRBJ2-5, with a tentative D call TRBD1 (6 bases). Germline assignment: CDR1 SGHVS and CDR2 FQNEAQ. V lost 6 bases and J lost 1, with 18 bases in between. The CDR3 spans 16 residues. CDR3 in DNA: TGTGCCAGCAGTTCCACCGGGACACTCGCCCAAGAGACCCAGTACTTC. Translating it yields CASSSTGTLAQETQYF. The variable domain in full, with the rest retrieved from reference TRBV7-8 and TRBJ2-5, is GAGVSQSPRYKVAKRGQDVALRCDPISGHVSLFWYQQALGQGPEFLTYFQNEAQLDKSGLPSDRFFAERPEGSVSTLKIQRTQQEDSAVYLCASSSTGTLAQETQYFGPGTRLLVL.

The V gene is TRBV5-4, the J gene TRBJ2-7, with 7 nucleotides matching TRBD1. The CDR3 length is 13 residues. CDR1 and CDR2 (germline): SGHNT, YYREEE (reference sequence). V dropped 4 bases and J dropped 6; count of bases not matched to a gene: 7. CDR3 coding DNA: TGTGCCAGCAGCAACACAGGGGCAGGCGAGCAGTACTTC. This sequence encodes CASSNTGAGEQYF.

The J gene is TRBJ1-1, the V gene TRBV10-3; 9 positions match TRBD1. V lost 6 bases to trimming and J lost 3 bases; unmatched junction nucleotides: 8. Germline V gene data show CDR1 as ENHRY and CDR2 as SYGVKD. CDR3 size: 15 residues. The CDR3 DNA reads TGTGCCATCAGGGGGGACAGGGCCATGGACACTGAAGCTTTCTTT. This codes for CAIRGDRAMDTEAFF.

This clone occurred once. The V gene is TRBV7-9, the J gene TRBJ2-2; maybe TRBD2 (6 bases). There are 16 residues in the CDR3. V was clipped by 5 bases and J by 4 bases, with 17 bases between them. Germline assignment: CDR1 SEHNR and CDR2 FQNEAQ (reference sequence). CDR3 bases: TGTGCCAGCAGCAAGCCGGGGACTGAGACCACCGGGGAGCTGTTTTTT. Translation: CASSKPGTETTGELFF. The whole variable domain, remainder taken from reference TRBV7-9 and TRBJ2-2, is DTGVSQNPRHKITKRGQNVTFRCDPISEHNRLYWYRQTLGQGPEFLTYFQNEAQLEKSRLLSDRFSAERPKGSFSTLEIQRTEQGDSAMYLCASSKPGTETTGELFFGEGSRLTVL.

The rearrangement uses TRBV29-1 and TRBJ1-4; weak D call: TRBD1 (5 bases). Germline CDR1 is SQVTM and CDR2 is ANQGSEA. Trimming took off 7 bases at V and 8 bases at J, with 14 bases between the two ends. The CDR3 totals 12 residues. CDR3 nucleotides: TGCAGCGGCAGGGAGGTTGGCGAAAAACTGTTTTTT. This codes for CSGREVGEKLFF.

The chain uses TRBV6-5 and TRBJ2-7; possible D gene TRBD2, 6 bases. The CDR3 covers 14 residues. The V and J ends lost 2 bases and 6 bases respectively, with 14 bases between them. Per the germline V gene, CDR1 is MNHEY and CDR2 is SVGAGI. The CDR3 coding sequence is TGTGCCAGCAGTTACGGAGGAGGGAGGCGCGAGCAGTACTTC. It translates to CASSYGGGRREQYF.

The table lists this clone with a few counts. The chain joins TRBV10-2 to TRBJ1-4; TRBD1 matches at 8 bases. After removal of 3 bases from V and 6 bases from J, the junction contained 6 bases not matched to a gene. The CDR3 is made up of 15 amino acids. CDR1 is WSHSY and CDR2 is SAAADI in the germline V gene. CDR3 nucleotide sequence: TGCGCCAGCAGTGACACAGGGGGAGGAGATGAAAAACTGTTTTTT. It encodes CASSDTGGGDEKLFF.

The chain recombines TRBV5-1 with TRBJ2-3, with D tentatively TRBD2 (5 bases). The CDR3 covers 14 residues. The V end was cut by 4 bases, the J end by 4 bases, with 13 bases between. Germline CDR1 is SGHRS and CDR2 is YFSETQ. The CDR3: CASSPQGGPDTQYF. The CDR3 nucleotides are TGCGCCAGCAGCCCCCAAGGCGGGCCAGATACGCAGTATTTT.

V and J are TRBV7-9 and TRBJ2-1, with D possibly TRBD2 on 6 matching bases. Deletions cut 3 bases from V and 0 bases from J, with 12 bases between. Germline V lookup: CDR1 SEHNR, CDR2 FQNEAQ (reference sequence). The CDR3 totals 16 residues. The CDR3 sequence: CASSFQRASSYNEQFF. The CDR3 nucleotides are TGTGCCAGCAGCTTCCAGCGGGCGAGCTCCTACAATGAGCAGTTCTTC. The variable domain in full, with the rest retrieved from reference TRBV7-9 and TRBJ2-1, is DTGVSQNPRHKITKRGQNVTFRCDPISEHNRLYWYRQTLGQGPEFLTYFQNEAQLEKSRLLSDRFSAERPKGSFSTLEIQRTEQGDSAMYLCASSFQRASSYNEQFFGPGTRLTVL.

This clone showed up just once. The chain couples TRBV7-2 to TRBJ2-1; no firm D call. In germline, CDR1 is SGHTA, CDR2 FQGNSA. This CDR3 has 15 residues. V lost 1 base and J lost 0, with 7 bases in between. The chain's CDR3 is CASSLVPVSYNEQFF. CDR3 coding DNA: TGTGCCAGCAGCTTAGTTCCAGTCTCCTACAATGAGCAGTTCTTC. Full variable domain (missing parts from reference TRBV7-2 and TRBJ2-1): GAGVSQSPSNKVTEKGKDVELRCDPISGHTALYWYRQSLGQGLEFLIYFQGNSAPDKSGLPSDRFSAERTGGSVSTLTIQRTQQEDSAVYLCASSLVPVSYNEQFFGPGTRLTVL.

The CDR3 sequence: CASSSGAGDREQYF. In nucleotides, the CDR3 is TGTGCCAGCTCCTCAGGGGCGGGAGACAGGGAGCAGTACTTC. V and J are TRBV18 and TRBJ2-7, with D perhaps TRBD2 (7 bases). The CDR3 spans 14 residues. With 6 bases removed from V and 7 bases from J, the gap between germline ends came to 19 bases. From germline, CDR1 is KGHSH and CDR2 LQKENI.